This T cell receptor beta chain was captured by sequencing in a study of T cells in Graves' hyperthyroidism and ophthalmopathy. The wider study: Peripheral blood was acquired at first diagnosis, ahead of any therapy whatsoever.

Trimming removed 3 bases from V and 6 bases from J, with 9 bases in between. Per germline, CDR1 MNHNS and CDR2 SASEGT. The CDR3 is 12 amino acids. Worth noting for this clonotype: A much larger clone differs by one base, so this may be a read error.

Hyperthyroidism, newly diagnosed and lasting under 2 months, affected patients aged 18 to 65. What was amplified from RNA transcripts were TCR beta CDR3 regions. Researchers ran a first-round RT-PCR on the TCR CDR3 using the HTBI primer set. TCRdb recomputed calls from the multiplex PCR reads with MiXCR, one row per CDR3 protein. The repertoire consists of around 280,000 distinct CDR3 sequences, with 13% occurring once and the leading ten covering about 8%. The gene calls are TRBV6-1 and TRBJ2-7; D perhaps matches TRBD1 (5 bases). The TCR sequence derives from a woman in her twenties or thirties with Graves' hyperthyroidism that later progressed to Graves' ophthalmopathy. Sequencing was performed on blood. The CDR3 protein is CASSESRGEQYF. The CDR3 DNA sequence: TGTGCCAGCAGTGAGTCAAGGGGCGAGCAGTACTTC.